The clone carrying this T cell receptor (beta chain) has just a few counts. Its antigen is currently unknown. This specimen belongs to a study of T cell repertoires in cytomegalovirus infection. As for the study in general: Matching HLA type and CMV infection were both indicated by public TCR beta signatures.

MiXCR was run by TCRdb on the reads, yielding one entry per CDR3 protein. The repertoire holds more than 150,000 distinct CDR3 sequences, with 28% as singletons. Deletions cut 6 bases from V and 2 bases from J, with 8 bases between. Germline lookup yields CDR1 MNHEY and CDR2 SMNVEV (reference sequence). This CDR3 region has 12 residues. Study-wide points: People with CMV and the relevant HLA were identified by cumulative public TCR beta family frequency. Dominating the ex vivo response were HLA-C-restricted CMV-specific TCR beta clonotypes.

The sequencing sample was made of PBMCs. The TCR originated in a human donor in good health (CMV status not recorded). Some clones in this sample may be carry-over from other donors' samples. V and J are TRBV27 and TRBJ2-7; D is unclear. CDR3: CASRSPPYEQYF. DNA of the CDR3: TGTGCCAGCAGATCCCCTCCCTACGAGCAGTACTTC.